Following are 23 T cell receptor beta chains from one sample sequenced in a study of CD8 T cells in ankylosing spondylitis. From the 5' RACE reads, TCRdb called clonotypes with MiXCR, one entry per CDR3 protein. The sample yields 300,000 to 400,000 distinct CDR3 sequences, 20% seen once. Sample: blood, either unsorted or a sorted T cell fraction (not recorded which). Receptors were obtained from a male donor with ankylosing spondylitis or in good health (not recorded which).

CDR3 in amino acids: CASSLQGASRYGYTF. CDR3 DNA sequence: TGTGCCAGCAGCTTACAAGGGGCATCGAGATATGGCTACACCTTC. The rearrangement uses TRBV7-9 and TRBJ1-2; tentative D call: TRBD1 (5 bases). The length of the CDR3 is 15 residues. Trimming took 2 bases from V and 5 from J, leaving 15 bases between them. Germline CDR1 SEHNR, CDR2 FQNEAQ (reference sequence).

V gene TRBV19 combines with J gene TRBJ2-1, with 13 bases aligning to TRBD2. This CDR3 has 16 residues. Germline CDR1 and CDR2: LNHDA and SQIVND (reference sequence). V lost 4 bases and J lost 4; bases outside the gene matches: 4. As DNA, the CDR3 is TGTGCCAGTAGTACCTGGACTAGCGGGGGATACAATGAGCAGTTCTTC. Amino acids: CASSTWTSGGYNEQFF. The full variable domain, its missing parts supplied by reference TRBV19 and TRBJ2-1, is DGGITQSPKYLFRKEGQNVTLSCEQNLNHDAMYWYRQDPGQGLRLIYYSQIVNDFQKGDIAEGYSVSREKKESFPLTVTSAQKNPTAFYLCASSTWTSGGYNEQFFGPGTRLTVL.

In its sample, this clonotype was seen a few times. The chain couples TRBV5-1 to TRBJ2-5; possible D gene TRBD1, 6 bases. CDR1 is SGHRS, CDR2 YFSETQ, per germline. The V and J ends lost 2 bases and 5 bases respectively, with 31 bases between them. This CDR3 is built from 20 residues. The CDR3 sequence is CASSFAPTGMGRSVGETQYF. The CDR3 DNA reads as TGCGCCAGCAGCTTCGCCCCCACAGGGATGGGTAGATCGGTCGGGGAGACCCAGTACTTC.

The V and J genes are TRBV7-9 and TRBJ2-7; D uncertain. V was trimmed by 1 base and J by 6 bases, leaving 7 bases between them. The CDR3 consists of 12 residues. The germline CDR1 and CDR2 sequences are SEHNR and FQNEAQ (reference sequence). CDR3 sequence (DNA): TGTGCCAGCAGCTTAGGGGTGGGCGAGCAGTACTTC. Encoded protein: CASSLGVGEQYF.

The rearrangement links TRBV7-9 to TRBJ2-1; 7 bases are a match to TRBD2. Germline CDR1 and CDR2: SEHNR and FQNEAQ (reference sequence). V lost 2 bases, J lost 5 bases, and 3 bases stayed unmatched. CDR3 size: 14 residues. CDR3 in amino acids: CASSLLAENNEQFF. CDR3 in DNA: TGTGCCAGCAGCTTACTAGCGGAAAACAATGAGCAGTTCTTC.

The chain couples TRBV9 to TRBJ2-3, with TRBD2 matching 7 bases. The CDR3 spans 16 residues. V shed 0 bases and J 4 bases; nucleotides not matched to a gene: 8. Germline V gene data show CDR1 as SGDLS and CDR2 as YYNGEE. The CDR3 DNA is TGTGCCAGCAGCGTAGATGGGGGGGGACTCGCAGATACGCAGTATTTT. Translated: CASSVDGGGLADTQYF.

This clonotype was counted a few times. CDR3 sequence reads: CASSFPQGGYNEQFF. CDR3 sequence (DNA): TGTGCCAGCAGCTTCCCCCAAGGGGGTTACAATGAGCAGTTCTTC. The V call is TRBV7-9, the J call TRBJ2-1; TRBD1 is a possible D gene (6 bases). Trimming pared 3 bases from V and 4 bases from J, leaving 13 bases between. CDR1 is SEHNR and CDR2 is FQNEAQ in the germline V gene (reference sequence). The CDR3 length is 15 residues.

This sequence joins TRBV4-1 and TRBJ2-5, with D maybe TRBD2 (7 bases). The germline gives CDR1 MGHRA, CDR2 YSYEKL. The CDR3 extends over 13 amino acids. The V end lost 3 bases, the J end lost 4 bases, and 9 bases lay between the germline ends. The CDR3 DNA reads TGCGCCAGCAGCCAGGGGGGGGCAGAGACCCAGTACTTC. Translation gives CASSQGGAETQYF.

This clonotype occurred many times. The gene calls are TRBV29-1 and TRBJ2-2; 7 nucleotides agree with TRBD1. V lost 3 bases to trimming and J lost 15 bases; unmatched junction nucleotides: 19. The CDR3 loop spans 15 amino acids. Germline-derived CDR1 and CDR2 are SQVTM and ANQGSEA. CDR3 nucleotide sequence: TGCAGCGTTGACTATAGGGACAGATCAACCGGATGGGTGTTTTTT. Its protein is CSVDYRDRSTGWVFF.

This clonotype was counted a few times. This chain connects TRBV4-1 to TRBJ2-5; 7 bases agree with TRBD1. Per germline, CDR1 MGHRA and CDR2 YSYEKL. The CDR3 runs 15 residues. J lost 5 bases, V lost 1 base, and 7 bases had no gene match. This CDR3 reads CASSQAGTASETQYF. The CDR3 bases are TGCGCCAGCAGCCAAGCCGGGACAGCTTCGGAGACCCAGTACTTC.

The chain joins TRBV3-1 to TRBJ2-7, with 11 positions matching TRBD2. The CDR3 is 15 residues long. CDR1 is LGHDT and CDR2 is YNNKEL in the germline V gene (reference sequence). Germline trimming cut 5 bases from V and 3 bases from J; bases unmatched to any gene: 6. The CDR3 bases are TGTGCCAGCAGCTTAGCGGGGGGGATCATCTACGAGCAGTACTTC. Amino acid sequence: CASSLAGGIIYEQYF.

V gene TRBV9 combines with J gene TRBJ1-5; D ambiguous. Germline CDR1 SGDLS, CDR2 YYNGEE. V dropped 4 bases and J dropped 2 bases, with 7 bases sitting between them. This CDR3 contains 13 residues. This chain's CDR3 is CASSPFGNQPQHF. Here the CDR3 DNA reads TGTGCCAGCAGCCCATTTGGCAATCAGCCCCAGCATTTT. Looking up the rest from reference TRBV9 and TRBJ1-5 gives the full variable domain: DSGVTQTPKHLITATGQRVTLRCSPRSGDLSVYWYQQSLDQGLQFLIQYYNGEERAKGNILERFSAQQFPDLHSELNLSSLELGDSALYFCASSPFGNQPQHFGDGTRLSIL.

This clonotype was found a few times. The chain couples TRBV27 to TRBJ2-2, with no clear D. From germline, CDR1 is MNHEY and CDR2 SMNVEV (reference sequence). The CDR3 contains 16 residues. The ends were cut back, 5 bases at V and 0 bases at J, with 13 bases in the middle. CDR3 region: CASSPVPEANTGELFF. In DNA form, the CDR3 reads TGTGCCAGCAGTCCCGTGCCAGAGGCGAACACCGGGGAGCTGTTTTTT.

This clonotype was observed a few times. The chain uses TRBV6-1 and TRBJ2-7, with TRBD1 identical over 9 bases. The CDR3 length is 14 residues. The junction had 6 bases not matched to a gene; V was cut back by 6 bases and J by 3 bases. Germline CDR1 and CDR2: MNHNS and SASEGT. The CDR3 bases are TGTGCCAGCAGGCCGGACAGGGGCTTCTACGAGCAGTACTTC. Its translation: CASRPDRGFYEQYF.

CDR3 region: CASSQSRGSNSPLHF. DNA for the CDR3: TGTGCCAGCAGCCAATCGCGGGGGAGCAATTCACCCCTCCACTTT. This chain links TRBV16 with TRBJ1-6; TRBD1 might be the D (5 bases). V was trimmed by 0 bases and J by 7 bases, leaving 10 bases between them. This CDR3 has 15 amino acids. The germline CDR1 and CDR2 sequences are KGHSY and FQNENV.

This chain joins TRBV15 and TRBJ2-7; D remains ambiguous. Trimming removed 0 bases from V and 3 bases from J, with 6 bases in between. Germline CDR1 and CDR2: LNHNV and YYDKDF (reference sequence). The CDR3 runs 13 residues. Here the CDR3 DNA reads TGTGCCACCAGCAGAGAACAGATCTACGAGCAGTACTTC. It translates to CATSREQIYEQYF.

The rearrangement uses TRBV4-2 and TRBJ2-1; 10 bases match TRBD2. The V segment lost 0 bases and the J segment 2 bases; nucleotides outside the gene matches: 4. The CDR3 covers 17 residues. The V gene's germline CDR1 is LGHNA and CDR2 YNFKEQ. The CDR3: CASSQDPGLAAYNEQFF. DNA of the CDR3: TGTGCCAGCAGCCAAGATCCTGGACTAGCGGCCTACAATGAGCAGTTCTTC.

The chain recombines TRBV12-3 or TRBV12-4 with TRBJ1-2; 12 bases fit TRBD1. The CDR3 is 14 amino acids. The J segment lost 7 bases and the V segment lost 5 bases, leaving 5 bases of the junction unmatched. The CDR3 DNA reads TGTGCCAGCAGTCTCGGGACAGGGGGCGGTGGCTACACCTTC. Translating gives CASSLGTGGGGYTF.

The chain carries TRBV6-4 and TRBJ2-3; TRBD2 might be the D (5 bases). Germline V gives CDR1 MRHNA, CDR2 SNTAGT. Trimming cost V 4 bases and J 5 bases, with 16 bases left between them. The CDR3 is 15 amino acids. CDR3 residues: CASSVWAGLGDTQYF. CDR3 in DNA: TGTGCCAGCAGTGTGTGGGCGGGCCTGGGAGATACGCAGTATTTT.

This clonotype was seen only a few times. The rearrangement links TRBV10-3 to TRBJ2-7, with TRBD2 matching 8 bases. The length of the CDR3 is 14 residues. V trimming: 6 bases; J trimming: 7 bases; junction bases outside the gene matches: 11. Germline-derived CDR1 and CDR2 are ENHRY and SYGVKD. DNA of the CDR3: TGTGCCATCAGCGCCCTAGCGGGCGACCAAGAGCAGTACTTC. Its protein product is CAISALAGDQEQYF.

Comment on this clonotype: Germline is not matched at one junction end, which may reflect a read error. This rearrangement joins TRBV6-4 to TRBJ2-5, with TRBD2 matching 12 bases. There are 18 residues in the CDR3. CDR1 is MRHNA, CDR2 SNTAGT, per germline. Here the CDR3 reads CACSLPTSGGHPGETQYF. In DNA, the CDR3 is TGTGCCTGCAGTCTCCCGACTAGCGGGGGACACCCAGGAGAGACCCAGTACTTC.

The chain carries TRBV20-1 and TRBJ2-1; 10 positions agree with TRBD2. Trimming took 6 bases from V and 7 from J; bases not matched to a gene: 6. Germline-derived CDR1 and CDR2 are DFQATT and SNEGSKA (reference sequence). The CDR3 length is 13 residues. CDR3 sequence reads: CSAGTSEGNEQFF. CDR3 DNA: TGCAGTGCGGGGACTAGCGAAGGGAATGAGCAGTTCTTC.

The chain is built from TRBV12-3 or TRBV12-4 and TRBJ2-5; 8 bases map to TRBD2. CDR3 length: 16 amino acids. V was pared by 3 bases and J by 3 bases, with 9 bases of the junction left unmatched. CDR3 region: CASSFSRLANEETQYF. CDR3 coding DNA: TGTGCCAGCAGTTTTTCCAGACTAGCGAATGAAGAGACCCAGTACTTC.